One and the same sample provided the 8 T cell receptor beta chains below, sequenced in a study of cytomegalovirus exposure and HLA in healthy donors. Primers for the PCR totalled 60 Vbeta and 13 Jbeta. Sequencing used immunoSEQ multiplex PCR; TCRdb keeps in-frame clones, though not all of them. The sample records over 150,000 clones, approximately 80% being singletons. Sample: PBMCs. These receptor sequences come from a man between 35 and 55 years old in good health and CMV-seronegative.

This clone was detected only once. This chain connects TRBV5-1 to TRBJ2-7, with 9 nucleotides matching TRBD1. J gave up 6 bases and V 0 bases, and 7 bases lay outside the gene matches. CDR1 and CDR2 (germline): SGHRS, YFSETQ. The CDR3 consists of 15 residues. The CDR3 sequence: CASSLDGTGFREQYF. CDR3 DNA: TGCGCCAGCAGCTTGGACGGGACAGGGTTTCGCGAGCAGTACTTC.

The genes are TRBV4-2 and TRBJ2-5, with TRBD1 matching over 7 bases. This CDR3 comprises 13 residues. The V gene's germline CDR1 is LGHNA and CDR2 YNFKEQ. With 6 bases clipped from V and 1 base from J, the junction kept 2 bases outside the gene matches. The CDR3 sequence: CASRGDSQETQYF. Written as DNA, the CDR3 is TGTGCCAGCAGAGGGGACAGCCAAGAGACCCAGTACTTC.

The chain employs TRBV5-4 and TRBJ2-5; D is undetermined. The V end lost 2 bases, the J end lost 5 bases, and 19 bases lay between the germline ends. CDR3 length: 16 amino acids. Germline CDR1 SGHNT, CDR2 YYREEE (reference sequence). This CDR3 reads CASSLTSGAPAETQYF. DNA for the CDR3: TGTGCCAGCAGCTTAACCTCGGGTGCCCCGGCGGAGACCCAGTACTTC.

The chain joins TRBV15 to TRBJ2-5; 13 nucleotides align to TRBD2. The J segment lost 5 bases and the V segment lost 3 bases, leaving 9 bases of the junction unmatched. Germline V gene lookup returns CDR1 LNHNV and CDR2 YYDKDF (reference sequence). CDR3 length equals 17 residues. The CDR3 reads CATSSPGLAGSSETQYF. CDR3 coding DNA: TGTGCCACCAGCAGTCCGGGACTAGCGGGGTCCTCGGAGACCCAGTACTTC.

J is TRBJ1-2 and V is TRBV5-1, with TRBD1 matching over 9 bases. Looked up from germline, CDR1 is SGHRS and CDR2 is YFSETQ. The CDR3 totals 17 residues. With 1 base clipped from V and 4 bases from J, the junction kept 11 bases outside the gene matches. CDR3 DNA sequence: TGCGCCAGCAGCTTGTATGGGACAGGGACCTCGTTCTATGGCTACACCTTC. Its translation is CASSLYGTGTSFYGYTF.

This clone was detected only a few times. V and J are TRBV6-1 and TRBJ1-5, with D uncertain. Germline V gene lookup returns CDR1 MNHNS and CDR2 SASEGT. The V and J ends lost 4 bases and 4 bases respectively, with 8 bases between them. The CDR3 has 13 amino acids. In DNA form, the CDR3 reads TGTGCCAGCAGTGGGAACAGTAATCAGCCCCAGCATTTT. The encoded protein is CASSGNSNQPQHF.

The chain is built from TRBV2 and TRBJ1-4, with D hard to call. The CDR3 is 14 amino acids. V lost 3 bases, J lost 7 bases, and 12 bases lay in between. Per the germline V gene, CDR1 is SNHLY and CDR2 is FYNNEI. CDR3 residues: CASSDPFDIEKLFF. The CDR3 region has the DNA TGTGCCAGCAGTGACCCGTTCGACATTGAAAAACTGTTTTTT.

This clone was counted only a few times. V gene TRBV6-4 combines with J gene TRBJ2-1; 7 positions match TRBD1. Germline trimming cut 5 bases from V and 5 bases from J; bases unmatched to any gene: 6. Looked up from germline, CDR1 is MRHNA and CDR2 is SNTAGT. CDR3 length equals 14 residues. CDR3 region: CASSYEGAHNEQFF. The DNA for the CDR3 is TGTGCCAGCAGTTACGAGGGGGCCCACAATGAGCAGTTCTTC.